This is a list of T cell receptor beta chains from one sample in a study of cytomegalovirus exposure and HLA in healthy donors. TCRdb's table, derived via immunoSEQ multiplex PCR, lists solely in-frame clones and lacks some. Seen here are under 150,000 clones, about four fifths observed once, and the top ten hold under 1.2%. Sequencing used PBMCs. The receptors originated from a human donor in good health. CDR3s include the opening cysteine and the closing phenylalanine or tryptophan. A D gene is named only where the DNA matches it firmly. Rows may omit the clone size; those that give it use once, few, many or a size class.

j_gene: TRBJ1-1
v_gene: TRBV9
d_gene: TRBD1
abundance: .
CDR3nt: TGTGCCAGCAGCGTAGGAGGTGGGGGACAGGGTGCGACAGCTTTCTTT
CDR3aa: CASSVGGGGQGATAFF

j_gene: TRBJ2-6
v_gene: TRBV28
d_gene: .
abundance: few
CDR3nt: TGTGCCAGCAGTTCAGGACAGACCGGGGCCAACGTCCTGACTTTC
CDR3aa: CASSSGQTGANVLTF

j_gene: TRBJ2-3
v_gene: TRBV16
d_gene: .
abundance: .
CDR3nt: TGTGCCAGCAGCCAAGGCGGGGGCAGGTCAGATACGCAGTATTTT
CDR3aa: CASSQGGGRSDTQYF

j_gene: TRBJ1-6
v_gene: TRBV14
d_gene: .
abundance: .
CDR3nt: TGTGCCAGCAGCCTCGGTTTTTCACCCCTCCACTTT
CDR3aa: CASSLGFSPLHF

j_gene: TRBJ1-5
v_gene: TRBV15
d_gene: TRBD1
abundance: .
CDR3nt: TGTGCCACCAGCAGAGGGGACAGGGGGTATCAGCCCCAGCATTTT
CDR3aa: CATSRGDRGYQPQHF

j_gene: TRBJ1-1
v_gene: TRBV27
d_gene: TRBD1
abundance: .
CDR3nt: TGTGCCAGCGGTCCTGCTGAACTAGGGACAGTCAACACTGAAGCTTTCTTT
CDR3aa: CASGPAELGTVNTEAFF

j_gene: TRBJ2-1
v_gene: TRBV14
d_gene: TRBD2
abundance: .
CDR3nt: TGTGCCAGCAGCCCCCGGATAGCGGGGGGTCTCAATGAGCAGTTCTTC
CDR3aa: CASSPRIAGGLNEQFF

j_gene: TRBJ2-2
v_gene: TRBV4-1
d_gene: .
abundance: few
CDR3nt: TGCGCCAGCAGCCAACTCCGGGGGACGAACACCGGGGAGCTGTTTTTT
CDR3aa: CASSQLRGTNTGELFF

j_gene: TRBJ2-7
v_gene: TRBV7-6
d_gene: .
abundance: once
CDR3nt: TGTGCCAGCAGCCCCGGGGGGCTCTCCTACGAGCAGTACTTC
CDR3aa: CASSPGGLSYEQYF

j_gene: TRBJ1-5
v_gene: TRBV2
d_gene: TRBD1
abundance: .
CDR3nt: TGTGCCAGCAGTCCTCGGGACAGGGGATATCAGCCCCAGCATTTT
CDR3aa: CASSPRDRGYQPQHF

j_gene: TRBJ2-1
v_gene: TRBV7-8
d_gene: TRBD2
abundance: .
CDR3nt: TGTGCCAGCAGCTTCCCGACTAGCGGAGCCCTATATAGCTTTTACAATGAGCAGTTCTTC
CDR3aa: CASSFPTSGALYSFYNEQFF

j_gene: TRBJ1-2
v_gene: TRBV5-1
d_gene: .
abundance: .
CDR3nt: TGCGCCAGCAGCTTCTTCAGGGGAGCTAACTATGGCTACACCTTC
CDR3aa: CASSFFRGANYGYTF

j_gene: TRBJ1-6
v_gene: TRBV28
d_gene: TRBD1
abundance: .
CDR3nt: TGTGCCAGCGGGCAGACAGGGCCCTATAATTCACCCCTCCACTTT
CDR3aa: CASGQTGPYNSPLHF

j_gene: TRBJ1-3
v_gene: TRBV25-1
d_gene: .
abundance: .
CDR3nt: TGTGCCAGCAGTGACGGCAGGGTCTCTGGAAACACCATATATTTT
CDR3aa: CASSDGRVSGNTIYF

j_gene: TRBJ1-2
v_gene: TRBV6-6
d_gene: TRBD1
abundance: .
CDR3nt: TGTGCCGTACTGACGGGGACAGGAATCTCTGGTGGCTACACCTTC
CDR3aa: CAVLTGTGISGGYTF

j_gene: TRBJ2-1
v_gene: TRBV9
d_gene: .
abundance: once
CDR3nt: TGTGCCAGCAGCGTAGGTAATAATGAGCAGTTCTTC
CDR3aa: CASSVGNNEQFF

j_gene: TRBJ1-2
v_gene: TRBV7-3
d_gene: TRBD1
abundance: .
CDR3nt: TGTGCCAGCAGCGACAGGGGGCGTGGAGTTGGCTACACCTTC
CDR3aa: CASSDRGRGVGYTF

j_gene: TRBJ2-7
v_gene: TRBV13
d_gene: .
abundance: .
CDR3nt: TGTGCCAGCCAGGCGGGCCGGAGCTCCTACGAGCAGTACTTC
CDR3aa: CASQAGRSSYEQYF

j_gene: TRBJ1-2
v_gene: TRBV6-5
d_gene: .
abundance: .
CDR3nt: TGTGCCAGCAGGGGGACCACAGGGACGTACTATGGCTACACCTTC
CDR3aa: CASRGTTGTYYGYTF

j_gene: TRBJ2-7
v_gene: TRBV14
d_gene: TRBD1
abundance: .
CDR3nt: TGTGCCAGCAGCCAAGAGCCCGGGACAGGGAGGGAGCAGTACTTC
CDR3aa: CASSQEPGTGREQYF

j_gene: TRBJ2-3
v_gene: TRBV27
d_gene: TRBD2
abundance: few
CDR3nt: TGTGCCAGCAGTTTATCGACTAGCGGGGGGCTAAGCACAGATACGCAGTATTTT
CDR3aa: CASSLSTSGGLSTDTQYF

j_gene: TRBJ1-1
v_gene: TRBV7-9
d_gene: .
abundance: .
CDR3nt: TGTGCCAGCAGCTTATCTGTGGCATTCACTGAAGCTTTCTTT
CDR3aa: CASSLSVAFTEAFF

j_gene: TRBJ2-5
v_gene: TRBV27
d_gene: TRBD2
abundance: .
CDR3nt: TGTGCCAGCAGCCCTAGCGGGGGGGCCTATGAGACCCAGTACTTC
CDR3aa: CASSPSGGAYETQYF

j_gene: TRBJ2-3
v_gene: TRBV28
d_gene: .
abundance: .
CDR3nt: TGTGCCAGCACCGGCCGGGAGCCAGATACGCAGTATTTT
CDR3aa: CASTGREPDTQYF

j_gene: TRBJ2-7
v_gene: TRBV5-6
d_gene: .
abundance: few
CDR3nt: TGTGCCAGCAGCTCCCAGTTCGAGCAGTACTTC
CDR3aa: CASSSQFEQYF

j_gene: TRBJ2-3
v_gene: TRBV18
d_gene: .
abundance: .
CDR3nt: TGTGCCAGCTCACCGTCGGGACAATACACAGATACGCAGTATTTT
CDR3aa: CASSPSGQYTDTQYF

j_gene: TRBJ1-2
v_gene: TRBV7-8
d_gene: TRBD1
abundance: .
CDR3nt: TGTGCCAGCAGCCTTCTCGGACAGGGGGCTAACTATGGCTACACCTTC
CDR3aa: CASSLLGQGANYGYTF

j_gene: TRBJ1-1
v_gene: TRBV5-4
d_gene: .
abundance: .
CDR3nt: TGTGCCAGCAGCTTGGTCTCAGGGGACACTGAAGCTTTCTTT
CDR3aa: CASSLVSGDTEAFF